The clone carrying this TCR beta chain is a singleton in its sample. This specimen comes from a study of blood T cell repertoires in COVID-19. On the study more broadly: PBMCs, B-cell-depleted T cells, or T cells provided the cDNA or gDNA that made up the material.

Germline CDR1 is MNHEY and CDR2 is SVGAGI. Trimming at V came to 10 bases and at J to 9 bases, leaving 14 bases not matched to a gene. The CDR3 spans 13 residues. Seattle cases were enrolled at active infection and followed longitudinally. Authors' data handling: Amplification of reference gene primers provided the estimated nucleated cell counts. The data were produced by immunoSEQ multiplex PCR, yet TCRdb's version contains in-frame clones alone and is incomplete. D and trimming were read from the DNA, whereas the V and J calls and clone size are those reported in that table. Of approximately 300,000 clones listed, about 90% are singletons.

Sequenced material: peripheral blood. The sequence derives from a woman in her thirties or forties with COVID-19, enrolled during active disease. The J gene is TRBJ2-7, the V gene TRBV6-5; 8 nucleotides line up with TRBD2. The CDR3 sequence: CATHGTNGGAQYF. The DNA of the CDR3 is TGTGCCACTCATGGCACAAACGGGGGGGCGCAGTACTTC.